This paragraph covers one T cell receptor (beta chain) sequence. The source of the sample is a study of blood T cell repertoires in COVID-19. About the study: The United States, Italy and Spain provided the acute and convalescent COVID-19 samples.

The CDR3 is made up of 17 amino acids. The V and J ends lost 0 bases and 3 bases respectively, with 18 bases between them. Germline lookup yields CDR1 MNHEY and CDR2 SMNVEV (reference sequence). Authors' methods: Estimated nucleated cell counts came from reference gene primer amplification. Profiling relied on immunoSEQ multiplex PCR, and the TCRdb table lists in-frame clones only, not all of them. V and J calls and clone size are copied from that table; D and trimming were computed from the DNA. The repertoire holds over 150,000 clones, with about four fifths as singletons. The chain is built from TRBV27 and TRBJ2-7, with D possibly being TRBD1 (5 bases). The sample comprised peripheral blood. The clonotype was recovered from a human donor in a cohort sampled during active COVID-19. CDR3 in DNA: TGTGCCAGCAGTTTATCGAGACCACAGTGGGGCTTCTACGAGCAGTACTTC. The encoded protein is CASSLSRPQWGFYEQYF.